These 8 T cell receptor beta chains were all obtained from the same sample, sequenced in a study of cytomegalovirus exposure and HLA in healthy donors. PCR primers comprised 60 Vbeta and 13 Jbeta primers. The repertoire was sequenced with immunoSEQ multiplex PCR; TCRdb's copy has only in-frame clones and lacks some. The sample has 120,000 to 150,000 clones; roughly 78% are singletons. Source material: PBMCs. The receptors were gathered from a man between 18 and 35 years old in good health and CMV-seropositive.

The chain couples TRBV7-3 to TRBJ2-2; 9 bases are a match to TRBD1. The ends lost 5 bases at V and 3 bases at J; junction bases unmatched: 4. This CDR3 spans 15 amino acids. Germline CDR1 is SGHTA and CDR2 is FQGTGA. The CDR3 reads CASSPRTGDTGELFF. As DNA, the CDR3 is TGTGCCAGCAGCCCAAGGACAGGGGACACCGGGGAGCTGTTTTTT.

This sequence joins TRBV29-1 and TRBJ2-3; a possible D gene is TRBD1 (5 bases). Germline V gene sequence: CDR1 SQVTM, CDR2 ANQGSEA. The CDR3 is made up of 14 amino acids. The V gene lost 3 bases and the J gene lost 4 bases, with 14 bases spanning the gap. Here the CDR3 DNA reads TGCAGCGTTGATTTCTTCAGGGTACCAGATACGCAGTATTTT. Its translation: CSVDFFRVPDTQYF.

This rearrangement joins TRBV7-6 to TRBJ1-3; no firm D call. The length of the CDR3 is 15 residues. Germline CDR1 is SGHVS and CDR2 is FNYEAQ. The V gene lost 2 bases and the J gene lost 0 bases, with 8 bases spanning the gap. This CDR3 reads CASSLQRSSGNTIYF. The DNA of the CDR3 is TGTGCCAGCAGCTTACAGAGGAGCTCTGGAAACACCATATATTTT. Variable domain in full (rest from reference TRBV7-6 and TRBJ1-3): GAGVSQSPRYKVTKRGQDVALRCDPISGHVSLYWYRQALGQGPEFLTYFNYEAQQDKSGLPNDRFSAERPEGSISTLTIQRTEQRDSAMYRCASSLQRSSGNTIYFGEGSWLTVV.

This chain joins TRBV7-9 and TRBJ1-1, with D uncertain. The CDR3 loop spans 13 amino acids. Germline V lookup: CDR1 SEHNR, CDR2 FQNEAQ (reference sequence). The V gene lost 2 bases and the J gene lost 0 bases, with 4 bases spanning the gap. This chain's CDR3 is CASSLYMNTEAFF. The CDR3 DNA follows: TGTGCCAGCAGCTTATACATGAACACTGAAGCTTTCTTT.

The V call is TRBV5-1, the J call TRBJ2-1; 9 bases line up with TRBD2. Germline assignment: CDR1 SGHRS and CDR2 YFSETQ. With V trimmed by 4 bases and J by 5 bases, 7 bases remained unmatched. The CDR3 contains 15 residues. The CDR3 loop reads CASSLIAGVDNEQFF. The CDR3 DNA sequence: TGCGCCAGCAGCCTAATAGCGGGAGTCGACAATGAGCAGTTCTTC.

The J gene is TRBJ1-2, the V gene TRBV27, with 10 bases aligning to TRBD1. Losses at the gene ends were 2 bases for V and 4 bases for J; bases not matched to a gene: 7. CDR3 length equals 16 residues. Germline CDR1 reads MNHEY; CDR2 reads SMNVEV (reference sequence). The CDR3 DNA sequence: TGTGCCAGCAGTTTAGGGACAGGGGATTCTGGCTATGGCTACACCTTC. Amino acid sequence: CASSLGTGDSGYGYTF.

CDR3 protein: CASSLTGSNTGELFF. CDR3 coding DNA: TGTGCCAGCAGCTTGACAGGGTCAAACACCGGGGAGCTGTTTTTT. V and J are TRBV5-4 and TRBJ2-2; D is perhaps TRBD1 (6 bases). The CDR3 has 15 residues. In germline, CDR1 is SGHNT, CDR2 YYREEE (reference sequence). V was shortened by 1 base and J by 2 bases, with 9 bases between the two germline ends.

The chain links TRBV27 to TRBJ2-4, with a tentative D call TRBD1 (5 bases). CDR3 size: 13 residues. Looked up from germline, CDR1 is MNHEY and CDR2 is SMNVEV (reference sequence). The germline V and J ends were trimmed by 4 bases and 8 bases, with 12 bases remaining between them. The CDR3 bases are TGTGCCAGCAGTTACCAGGGCTTAGACATTCAGTACTTC. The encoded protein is CASSYQGLDIQYF.